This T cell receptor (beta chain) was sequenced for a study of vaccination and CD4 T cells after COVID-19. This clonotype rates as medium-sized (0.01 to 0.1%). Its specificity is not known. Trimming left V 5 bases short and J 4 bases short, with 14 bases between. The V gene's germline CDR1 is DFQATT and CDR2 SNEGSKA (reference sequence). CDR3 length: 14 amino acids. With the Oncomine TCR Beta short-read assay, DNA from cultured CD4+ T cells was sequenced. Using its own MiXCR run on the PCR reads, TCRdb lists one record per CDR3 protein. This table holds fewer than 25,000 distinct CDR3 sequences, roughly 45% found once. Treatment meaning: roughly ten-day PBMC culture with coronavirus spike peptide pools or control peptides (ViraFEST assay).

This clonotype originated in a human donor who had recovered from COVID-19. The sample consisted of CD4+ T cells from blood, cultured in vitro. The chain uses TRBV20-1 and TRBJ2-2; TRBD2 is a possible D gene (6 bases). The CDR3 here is CSAFGGVGTGELFF. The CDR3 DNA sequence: TGCAGTGCTTTCGGGGGAGTAGGCACCGGGGAGCTGTTTTTT.